A selection of T cell receptor beta chains follows, all from one sample in a study of T cells after yellow fever vaccination. TCRdb ran MiXCR on the 5' RACE reads and lists one entry per CDR3 protein. Among around 360,000 distinct CDR3 sequences, around 10% were seen once, and the ten largest hold more than 15%. This specimen consisted of PBMCs, obtained on the day of the first yellow fever vaccination. Every receptor here comes from a man between 18 and 29 years old who received the YFV17D yellow fever vaccine. CDR3s include the opening cysteine and the closing phenylalanine or tryptophan. The D gene is left open where the match is weak. Expanded clones get a size class; other rows say once, few or many, or leave the size out.

CDR3 protein | CDR3 DNA | clone size | J gene | V gene | CDR3 length | D gene
CASSTNQGAGANVLTF | TGTGCCAGTAGTACAAACCAGGGGGCCGGGGCCAACGTCCTGACTTTC | few | TRBJ2-6 | TRBV19 | 16 | TRBD1
CVEIRVGRDTQYF | TGTGTTGAAATACGGGTCGGTAGAGATACGCAGTATTTT | - | TRBJ2-3 | TRBV6-4 | 13 | -
CASSLRTVTDTQYF | TGTGCCAGTAGTCTCCGGACAGTAACAGATACGCAGTATTTT | - | TRBJ2-3 | TRBV19 | 14 | -
CASSLAGSLNTEAFF | TGCGCCAGCAGCTTGGCCGGCAGCCTGAACACTGAAGCTTTCTTT | - | TRBJ1-1 | TRBV5-1 | 15 | -
CASSTGGGDQPQHF | TGCGCCAGCAGCACCGGGGGAGGAGATCAGCCCCAGCATTTT | many | TRBJ1-5 | TRBV5-1 | 14 | -
CASSQSGGADTQYF | TGTGCCAGCAGTCAAAGCGGGGGGGCAGATACGCAGTATTTT | few | TRBJ2-3 | TRBV12-3/TRBV12-4 | 14 | TRBD2
CATSAAGGPYNEQFF | TGTGCCACCAGTGCCGCGGGGGGTCCCTACAATGAGCAGTTCTTC | many | TRBJ2-1 | TRBV24-1 | 15 | TRBD2
CSSEGPDRGYNEQFF | TGCAGCTCGGAGGGGCCGGACAGGGGGTACAATGAGCAGTTCTTC | - | TRBJ2-1 | TRBV29-1 | 15 | TRBD1
CASSLRLGVASPLHF | TGTGCCAGCAGCTTAAGGCTGGGGGTAGCATCACCCCTCCACTTT | - | TRBJ1-6 | TRBV13 | 15 | -
CASSQEGGQGLYTEAFF | TGTGCCAGCAGCCAAGAAGGTGGACAGGGGTTGTACACTGAAGCTTTCTTT | few | TRBJ1-1 | TRBV3-1 | 17 | TRBD1
CASSHPPPHLYEQYF | TGTGCCAGCAGCCACCCTCCCCCGCACCTCTACGAGCAGTACTTC | many | TRBJ2-7 | TRBV6-5 | 15 | -
CASGTRALRVYEQYF | TGTGCCAGCGGCACACGGGCCCTCAGGGTCTACGAGCAGTACTTC | - | TRBJ2-7 | TRBV6-7 | 15 | -
CASSYSMLGRVGEKLFF | TGTGCCAGCAGTTACTCGATGTTAGGGAGGGTCGGGGAAAAACTGTTTTTT | - | TRBJ1-4 | TRBV6-5 | 17 | -
CASSLATTDTISPQHF | TGTGCCAGCAGCTTAGCTACTACAGATACAATCAGCCCCCAGCATTTT | few | TRBJ1-5 | TRBV11-2 | 16 | -
CASTNGGAGGTEAFF | TGTGCCAGCACCAACGGAGGGGCCGGGGGCACTGAAGCTTTCTTT | - | TRBJ1-1 | TRBV6-2/TRBV6-3 | 15 | -
CASRSAGQKNTEAFF | TGTGCCAGCAGGAGCGCAGGGCAAAAGAACACTGAAGCTTTCTTT | few | TRBJ1-1 | TRBV2 | 15 | -
CASSLVPGQGTEAFF | TGCGCCAGCAGCTTGGTTCCGGGACAGGGCACTGAAGCTTTCTTT | - | TRBJ1-1 | TRBV5-1 | 15 | TRBD1
CASSFSWDGYTF | TGTGCCAGCAGTTTTTCTTGGGATGGCTACACCTTC | many | TRBJ1-2 | TRBV12-3/TRBV12-4 | 12 | -
CASSLGGGEKLFF | TGTGCCAGCAGCTTAGGAGGAGGGGAAAAACTGTTTTTT | few | TRBJ1-4 | TRBV7-2 | 13 | -
CASSLGQGDYGYTF | TGCGCCAGCAGCTTGGGACAGGGGGACTATGGCTACACCTTC | many | TRBJ1-2 | TRBV5-1 | 14 | TRBD1
CASSPMVAKNIQYF | TGTGCCAGCAGCCCAATGGTAGCCAAAAACATTCAGTACTTC | - | TRBJ2-4 | TRBV3-1 | 14 | -
CASSVGSFNYGYTF | TGTGCCAGCAGCGTAGGAAGTTTTAACTATGGCTACACCTTC | - | TRBJ1-2 | TRBV9 | 14 | -
CASSLGQGLRYNEQFF | TGTGCCAGCAGCCTTGGACAGGGCTTACGGTACAATGAGCAGTTCTTC | few | TRBJ2-1 | TRBV7-8 | 16 | TRBD1
CASSLPRDSQETQYF | TGTGCCAGCAGCTTACCCAGGGACAGCCAAGAGACCCAGTACTTC | - | TRBJ2-5 | TRBV5-4 | 15 | TRBD1
CASSQDLGRGGEKLFF | TGTGCCAGCAGCCAAGATTTGGGCAGGGGTGGTGAAAAACTGTTTTTT | - | TRBJ1-4 | TRBV4-2 | 16 | -
CSASIRTARDTQYF | TGCAGTGCCAGTATTCGGACAGCTCGAGATACGCAGTATTTT | few | TRBJ2-3 | TRBV20-1 | 14 | -
CASSQVLGFSEQFF | TGTGCCAGCAGCCAAGTCTTAGGGTTTAGTGAGCAGTTCTTC | - | TRBJ2-1 | TRBV3-1 | 14 | -
CASSSNGSPLHF | TGTGCCAGCAGCTCGAACGGGTCACCCCTCCACTTT | - | TRBJ1-6 | TRBV7-9 | 12 | -
CASSLAPFRTYEQYF | TGTGCCAGCAGCTTAGCGCCGTTTAGGACCTACGAGCAGTACTTC | - | TRBJ2-7 | TRBV7-2 | 15 | -
CASSLIGTGAQREQFF | TGTGCCAGCAGTTTAATCGGGACAGGGGCCCAACGGGAGCAGTTCTTC | - | TRBJ2-1 | TRBV27 | 16 | TRBD1
CASSQDRVAGNTIYF | TGCGCCAGCAGCCAAGATAGGGTGGCTGGAAACACCATATATTTT | - | TRBJ1-3 | TRBV4-3 | 15 | -
CASSLVQSYGYTF | TGTGCCAGCAGCTTAGTACAGAGCTATGGCTACACCTTC | - | TRBJ1-2 | TRBV7-6 | 13 | -
CASSGGMGQPQHF | TGTGCCAGCAGTGGGGGCATGGGTCAGCCCCAGCATTTT | few | TRBJ1-5 | TRBV6-6 | 13 | -
CASSGNTGELFF | TGTGCCAGCTCGGGGAACACCGGGGAGCTGTTTTTT | few | TRBJ2-2 | TRBV12-3/TRBV12-4 | 12 | -
CASSLLAGFLQETQYF | TGTGCCAGCAGCTTACTAGCGGGGTTCCTACAAGAGACCCAGTACTTC | - | TRBJ2-5 | TRBV7-9 | 16 | TRBD2
CASSLPGRTEAFF | TGTGCCAGCAGTTTACCAGGGCGCACTGAAGCTTTCTTT | many | TRBJ1-1 | TRBV12-3/TRBV12-4 | 13 | -
CASVLAGTDTQYF | TGTGCCAGCGTGCTAGCGGGAACAGATACGCAGTATTTT | - | TRBJ2-3 | TRBV6-1 | 13 | TRBD2
CAIRGTLRSSPLHF | TGTGCCATCAGGGGGACCTTACGGAGTTCACCCCTCCACTTT | - | TRBJ1-6 | TRBV10-3 | 14 | -
CASSFWSGVEAFF | TGTGCCAGCAGCTTCTGGTCGGGGGTTGAAGCTTTCTTT | - | TRBJ1-1 | TRBV7-9 | 13 | -
CATRPQQETQYF | TGTGCCACACGCCCGCAGCAAGAGACCCAGTACTTC | few | TRBJ2-5 | TRBV6-6 | 12 | -
CASSSAQTQYF | TGTGCCAGCAGTTCCGCACAGACCCAGTACTTC | - | TRBJ2-5 | TRBV11-2 | 11 | -
CSARALDRGNTGELFF | TGCAGTGCTAGAGCCCTGGACAGGGGCAACACCGGGGAGCTGTTTTTT | - | TRBJ2-2 | TRBV20-1 | 16 | TRBD1
CASSQDRSLSGANVLTF | TGTGCCAGCAGCCAAGATCGCTCCCTGTCTGGGGCCAACGTCCTGACTTTC | few | TRBJ2-6 | TRBV4-2 | 17 | -
CASRPTGSIPGNTIYF | TGTGCCAGCAGGCCGACAGGGTCGATACCTGGAAACACCATATATTTT | few | TRBJ1-3 | TRBV12-3/TRBV12-4 | 16 | TRBD1
CASSADRGNSGELFF | TGCGCCAGCAGCGCCGACAGGGGCAATTCCGGGGAGCTGTTTTTT | - | TRBJ2-2 | TRBV5-1 | 15 | TRBD1
CASSPRLGIQYF | TGTGCCAGCAGCCCACGGTTGGGCATTCAGTACTTC | few | TRBJ2-4 | TRBV7-2 | 12 | -
CSARLAGGGVHTQYF | TGCAGTGCTCGACTAGCGGGGGGTGGGGTTCATACGCAGTATTTT | - | TRBJ2-3 | TRBV20-1 | 15 | TRBD2
CASSALGGGEQYF | TGTGCCAGCAGCGCCTTAGGGGGCGGCGAGCAGTACTTC | - | TRBJ2-7 | TRBV9 | 13 | TRBD1
CASSLAGQGSNQPQHF | TGTGCCAGCAGCTTGGCAGGACAGGGCAGCAATCAGCCCCAGCATTTT | many | TRBJ1-5 | TRBV7-2 | 16 | TRBD1
CASTRWYRGTGELFF | TGTGCCAGTACCCGTTGGTATAGAGGTACCGGGGAGCTGTTTTTT | few | TRBJ2-2 | TRBV19 | 15 | -
CASSRTASSYEQYF | TGTGCCAGCAGCCGCACAGCTAGCTCCTACGAGCAGTACTTC | few | TRBJ2-7 | TRBV7-9 | 14 | -
CASTQGAKTQYF | TGTGCCAGCACACAGGGGGCGAAGACCCAGTACTTC | - | TRBJ2-5 | TRBV28 | 12 | TRBD1
CSAEGGQYNSPLHF | TGCAGTGCTGAGGGGGGACAATATAATTCACCCCTCCACTTT | few | TRBJ1-6 | TRBV20-1 | 14 | -
CASSFGTGFPYEQYF | TGTGCCAGCAGCTTCGGTACCGGATTTCCCTACGAGCAGTACTTC | - | TRBJ2-7 | TRBV7-2 | 15 | -
CASSLVSSGGRETQYF | TGTGCCAGCAGCTTGGTTAGTAGCGGGGGACGGGAGACCCAGTACTTC | - | TRBJ2-5 | TRBV5-4 | 16 | TRBD2